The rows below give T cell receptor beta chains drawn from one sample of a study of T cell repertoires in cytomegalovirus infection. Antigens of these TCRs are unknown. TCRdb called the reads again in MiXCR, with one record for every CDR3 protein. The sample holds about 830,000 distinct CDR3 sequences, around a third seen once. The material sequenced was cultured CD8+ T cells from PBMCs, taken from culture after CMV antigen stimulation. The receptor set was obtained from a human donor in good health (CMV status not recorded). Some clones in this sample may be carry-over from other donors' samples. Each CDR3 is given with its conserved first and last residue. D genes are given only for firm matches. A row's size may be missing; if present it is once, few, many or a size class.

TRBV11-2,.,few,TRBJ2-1,TGTGCCAGCAGCTTTAACAGGGCCTACAATGAGCAGTTCTTC,CASSFNRAYNEQFF
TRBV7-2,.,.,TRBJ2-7,TGTGCCAGCAGCCCCTGGGATAGCGGATCCTACGAGCAGTACTTC,CASSPWDSGSYEQYF
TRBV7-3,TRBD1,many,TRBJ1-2,TGTGCCAGCAGCTCCGACAGGGGATCTGGCTACACCTTC,CASSSDRGSGYTF
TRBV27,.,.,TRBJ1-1,TGTGCCGGCAGTTTAATGGGGACGGACACTGAAGCTTTCTTT,CAGSLMGTDTEAFF
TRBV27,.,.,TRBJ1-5,TGTGCCAGCAGATCCACAGGGTGGGATCAGCCCCAGCATTTT,CASRSTGWDQPQHF
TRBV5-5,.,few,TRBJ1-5,TGTGCCAGCAGCTTGGGGGAAATCGGCAATCAGCCCCAGCATTTT,CASSLGEIGNQPQHF
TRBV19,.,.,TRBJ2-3,TGTGCCAGTAGTATACTTCCTCCCACAGATACGCAGTATTTT,CASSILPPTDTQYF
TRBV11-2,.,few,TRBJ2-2,TGTGCCAGCACCCCGGGGGTAATGGGGGAGCTGTTTTTT,CASTPGVMGELFF
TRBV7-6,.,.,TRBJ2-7,TGTGCCAGCAGCCAGACAGCCTACGAGCAGTACTTC,CASSQTAYEQYF
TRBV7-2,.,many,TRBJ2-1,TGTGCCAGCAGCGCCACTAGCCCCTCGTTATACAATGAGCAGTTCTTC,CASSATSPSLYNEQFF
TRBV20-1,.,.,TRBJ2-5,TGCAGTGCTAGAGATCTTCCTAGCGTGGGACAAGAGACCCAGTACTTC,CSARDLPSVGQETQYF